Shown below are 12 T cell receptor beta chains from a single sample sequenced in a study of blood T cells in healthy people across ages. It was with a sample-barcoded 5' primer and a J-beta primer mix that a second PCR of roughly 7 to 12 cycles was run. Via MiXCR, TCRdb re-called the 5' RACE reads, giving one row per CDR3 protein. Altogether 700,000 or so distinct CDR3 sequences are present, about 24% being singletons, with the ten largest covering around a fifth. The sample taken for sequencing was blood. All receptors derive from an older man in good health.

This clonotype was seen a handful of times. This sequence joins TRBV5-1 and TRBJ1-1, with D hard to call. The CDR3 totals 14 residues. The V gene's germline CDR1 is SGHRS and CDR2 YFSETQ. The ends were cut back, 3 bases at V and 3 bases at J, with 12 bases in the middle. CDR3 nucleotide sequence: TGCGCCAGCAGCTCGAGGGTCCAGGACACTGAAGCTTTCTTT. Its protein is CASSSRVQDTEAFF.

Here the CDR3 reads CASSLGLGYTEAFF. In DNA form, the CDR3 reads TGCGCCAGCAGCTTGGGTCTGGGTTACACTGAAGCTTTCTTT. V gene TRBV5-1 combines with J gene TRBJ1-1; D is unresolved. Between the trimmed V and J ends, which lost 0 bases and 3 bases, there was a span of 9 bases. The germline CDR1 and CDR2 sequences are SGHRS and YFSETQ. This CDR3 has 14 amino acids.

This clonotype was seen a handful of times. The V call is TRBV7-2, the J call TRBJ2-5; D perhaps matches TRBD1 (5 bases). In germline, CDR1 is SGHTA, CDR2 FQGNSA. Trimming removed 5 bases from V and 6 bases from J, with 13 bases in between. The CDR3 totals 13 residues. CDR3 DNA: TGTGCCAGCAGCGCGGACACTGGAAAGACCCAGTACTTC. Amino acids: CASSADTGKTQYF.

This clonotype occurred a few times. V usage is TRBV12-3 or TRBV12-4 and J usage is TRBJ2-3; possible D gene TRBD2, 6 bases. The CDR3 is 14 residues long. Trimming left V 2 bases short and J 5 bases short, with 11 bases between. The CDR3 nucleotides read TGTGCCAGCAGTTTAAATAGGAGGGGAGATACGCAGTATTTT. Its translation is CASSLNRRGDTQYF.

The chain combines TRBV29-1 with TRBJ2-5; no clear D gene. The ends were cut back, 1 base at V and 5 bases at J, with 8 bases in the middle. Per the germline V gene, CDR1 is SQVTM and CDR2 is ANQGSEA. The CDR3 runs 12 residues. CDR3 amino acids: CSVEAPGETQYF. CDR3 sequence (DNA): TGCAGCGTTGAAGCCCCCGGGGAGACCCAGTACTTC. The full variable domain, completed using reference TRBV29-1 and TRBJ2-5, is SAVISQKPSRDICQRGTSLTIQCQVDSQVTMMFWYRQQPGQSLTLIATANQGSEATYESGFVIDKFPISRPNLTFSTLTVSNMSPEDSSIYLCSVEAPGETQYFGPGTRLLVL.

This clonotype was detected ten times or more. The chain has TRBV30 and TRBJ2-1, with D unclear. V dropped 5 bases and J dropped 9 bases, with 17 bases sitting between them. Germline loops: CDR1 GTSNPN, CDR2 SVGIG (reference sequence). CDR3 length equals 13 residues. The CDR3 protein is CAWSLWATTEQFF. As DNA, the CDR3 is TGTGCCTGGTCCCTTTGGGCGACCACTGAGCAGTTCTTC.

J is TRBJ1-2 and V is TRBV11-2, with D tentatively TRBD1 (5 bases). CDR3 length equals 15 residues. Germline-derived CDR1 and CDR2 are SGHAT and FQNNGV. The V gene lost 6 bases and the J gene lost 1 base, with 15 bases spanning the gap. The CDR3 reads CASSLGQFLNYGYTF. As DNA, the CDR3 is TGTGCCAGCAGTCTGGGGCAATTTCTTAACTATGGCTACACCTTC.

The chain joins TRBV3-1 to TRBJ2-1; TRBD2 matches 14 bases. CDR1 is LGHDT, CDR2 YNNKEL, per germline (reference sequence). V trimming: 0 bases; J trimming: 9 bases; junction bases outside the gene matches: 7. The CDR3 has 17 residues. The CDR3 loop reads CASSQDRLAGGVGEQFF. The CDR3 nucleotides read TGTGCCAGCAGCCAAGATCGACTAGCGGGAGGGGTCGGTGAGCAGTTCTTC.

The chain joins TRBV5-4 to TRBJ2-2, with 7 bases aligning to TRBD2. V trimming: 5 bases; J trimming: 2 bases; junction bases outside the gene matches: 9. CDR1 SGHNT and CDR2 YYREEE come from the germline V gene (reference sequence). CDR3 length: 16 residues. In nucleotides, the CDR3 is TGTGCCAGCAGGGGTACGACTAGCCTAAACACCGGGGAGCTGTTTTTT. This translates into CASRGTTSLNTGELFF.

A remark on this clonotype: One end of the junction varies from germline; a read error may be responsible. The chain is built from TRBV5-1 and TRBJ1-2; 8 bases fit TRBD1. The CDR3 covers 14 residues. The germline gives CDR1 SGHRS, CDR2 YFSETQ. In nucleotides, the CDR3 is TGCGCCTGCAGCTTGGCCAGGGGGCCATCAGGCTACACCTTC. This codes for CACSLARGPSGYTF. Looking up the rest from reference TRBV5-1 and TRBJ1-2 gives the full variable domain: KAGVTQTPRYLIKTRGQQVTLSCSPISGHRSVSWYQQTPGQGLQFLFEYFSETQRNKGNFPGRFSGRQFSNSRSEMNVSTLELGDSALYLCACSLARGPSGYTFGSGTRLTVV.

V usage is TRBV5-1 and J usage is TRBJ2-5; the D gene could be TRBD1 or TRBD2 (5 bases each). The J call may be faulty, since TRBJ2-7 better matches the DNA end. This CDR3 comprises 16 residues. CDR1 is SGHRS and CDR2 is YFSETQ in the germline V gene. The CDR3 is CASSSGLLGTSYEQYF. CDR3 nucleotide sequence: TGCGCCAGCAGCTCAGGGCTCCTTGGGACCTCCTACGAGCAGTACTTC.

This clonotype was counted a few times. The chain is built from TRBV12-3 or TRBV12-4 and TRBJ1-2; D remains ambiguous. V lost 6 bases, J lost 0 bases, and 14 bases lay in between. This CDR3 has 15 amino acids. CDR3 loop: CASSIPEVANYGYTF. CDR3 in DNA: TGTGCCAGCAGCATACCCGAGGTCGCTAACTATGGCTACACCTTC.